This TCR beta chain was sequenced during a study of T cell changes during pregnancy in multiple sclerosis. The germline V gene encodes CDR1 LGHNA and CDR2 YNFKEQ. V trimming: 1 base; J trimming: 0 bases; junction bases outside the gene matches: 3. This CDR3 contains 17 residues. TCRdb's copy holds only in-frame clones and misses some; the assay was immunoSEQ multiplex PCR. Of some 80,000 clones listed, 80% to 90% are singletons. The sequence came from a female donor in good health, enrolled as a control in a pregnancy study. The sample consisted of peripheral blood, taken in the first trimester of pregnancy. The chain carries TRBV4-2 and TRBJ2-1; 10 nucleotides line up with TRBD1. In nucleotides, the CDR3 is TGTGCCAGCAGCCAAGTGGACAGGGGGAGCTCCTACAATGAGCAGTTCTTC. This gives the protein CASSQVDRGSSYNEQFF.